This section outlines one T cell receptor beta chain sequence together with its context. Its antigen is currently unknown. The data originate from a study of shared clonotypes between healthy human individuals. Study results and limitations: At large depth, rarefaction still showed sorted-subset sequencing to be incomplete. Naive subsets tended to show greater estimated richness than memory subsets. Genetic and exposure-history diversity was limited by the small donor number.

In the source study's methods: In the immunoSEQ data, sequences were junction-only and lacked quality scores, so filtering differed. The method was immunoSEQ multiplex PCR; TCRdb's version includes in-frame clones alone and lacks a portion of them. That table is the source of V, J and clone size, and D and trimming were worked out from the DNA. Of 600,000 to 750,000 clones listed, around 72% are singletons. This TCR derives from a woman in her 30s in good health. Sequences were obtained from memory CD4+ T cells sorted from blood. Subset indicated: CD45RA-negative fraction.

The CDR3 nucleotides are TGTGCCTGGAATCGGCGGGAGGAATACGAGCAGTACTTC. Its translation is CAWNRREEYEQYF. J is TRBJ2-7 and V is TRBV30, with TRBD2 matching over 8 bases. Germline loops: CDR1 GTSNPN, CDR2 SVGIG (reference sequence). Unmatched junction bases numbered 6, after V lost 4 bases and J lost 4 bases. CDR3 length equals 13 residues.